The source of this T cell receptor (beta chain) is a study of T-cell reconstitution after alpha-beta-depleted transplantation in children (TCRdb year 2016). About the investigation overall: The study quantitatively tracked T-cell immune reconstitution after TCRalphabeta/CD19-depleted allogeneic hematopoietic cell transplantation in children using TCR repertoire profiling.

V and J lose 3 bases and 5 bases, and a span of 6 bases separates them. Its CDR3 holds 12 amino acids, cysteine through phenylalanine. Here the CDR3 DNA is all that survives: 36 bases in frame from base 1. This clonotype was seen many times. Its antigen target is currently unknown. Base qualities were left out, and no much larger clone turns up one base away. Receptor libraries were prepared by PCR. Reads for this sample came from an Illumina HiSeq 2500. TCR library preparation used molecular barcoding, with unique molecular identifiers applied to normalize quantification of the TCRbeta repertoire. TCRdb's own reprocessing of the public reads used fastp at Q25 and MiXCR and kept productive beta chains. Under each unique CDR3 protein, matching rows form one entry showing the most common genes and DNA. The sample yields around 680,000 distinct CDR3 sequences; 16% were counted once. Approximately 1% of the sample is taken by the ten largest.

The chain employs TRBV12-3 or TRBV12-4 and TRBJ2-3, with no D gene named confidently. The receptor's source is a human donor who donated a stem cell graft to a child with acute myeloid leukemia. Sequences were derived from PBMCs from the stem cell graft donor, sampled from the stem cell graft. This receptor carries the CDR3 CASSFGVDTQYF. Read as DNA, the sequence is TGTGCCAGCAGTTTTGGCGTAGATACGCAGTATTTT.